This passage covers 13 T cell receptor beta chains from one sample sequenced in a study of Ad26.COV2.S vaccination and SARS-CoV-2 variants. Here immunoSEQ multiplex PCR was the method, and the copy in TCRdb shows in-frame clones only, minus some. Of 500,000 or so clones detected, roughly 87% appear once; the ten largest clones hold over 2%. Sample treatment: roughly 19 received Ad26.COV2.S at low or high dose, single or two shots; roughly 5 received placebo; per-sample allocation not given. The samples date from day 63 after the first vaccine or placebo injection. The source was peripheral blood, collected in a trial of Ad26.COV2.S vaccine versus placebo. Receptors originate from a person aged 18-65 years who received the Ad26.COV2.S COVID-19 vaccine or a placebo.

V gene TRBV5-1 combines with J gene TRBJ1-1, with D tentatively TRBD1 (5 bases). The V gene lost 2 bases and the J gene lost 3 bases, with 11 bases spanning the gap. CDR3 length: 14 residues. Germline V gives CDR1 SGHRS, CDR2 YFSETQ. The CDR3 nucleotides read TGCGCCAGCAGCTTATTATTGGGGGACACTGAAGCTTTCTTT. Translated, it gives CASSLLLGDTEAFF.

The gene calls are TRBV7-8 and TRBJ1-1, with D tentatively TRBD1 (6 bases). In germline, CDR1 is SGHVS, CDR2 FQNEAQ. This CDR3 contains 16 residues. V gave up 5 bases and J gave up 5 bases, with 21 bases separating them. The CDR3 DNA follows: TGTGCCAGCAGCCCCCATCGGGGGGGGCCGGGGACTGAAGCTTTCTTT. Translated: CASSPHRGGPGTEAFF.

The rearrangement uses TRBV18 and TRBJ2-5; D is perhaps TRBD1 (5 bases). The V gene's germline CDR1 is KGHSH and CDR2 LQKENI. This CDR3 contains 14 residues. V gave up 6 bases and J gave up 4 bases, with 15 bases separating them. The CDR3 region is CASSGNVQGETQYF. CDR3 bases: TGTGCCAGCTCGGGAAATGTCCAGGGAGAGACCCAGTACTTC.

The chain uses TRBV6-4 and TRBJ2-2, with D perhaps matching TRBD1 (5 bases). CDR1 is MRHNA and CDR2 is SNTAGT in the germline V gene. V lost 3 bases, J lost 5 bases, and 10 bases lay in between. The CDR3 has 14 amino acids. CDR3 region: CASSEGAQTGELFF. CDR3 coding DNA: TGTGCCAGCAGTGAAGGGGCGCAGACCGGGGAGCTGTTTTTT.

The CDR3 protein is CASSLYRTDKNSPLHF. CDR3 nucleotide sequence: TGTGCCAGCAGTCTATACCGGACAGATAAAAATTCACCCCTCCACTTT. The rearrangement uses TRBV27 and TRBJ1-6, with D perhaps TRBD1 (6 bases). Trimming took off 5 bases at V and 7 bases at J, with 18 bases between the two ends. The germline CDR1 and CDR2 sequences are MNHEY and SMNVEV (reference sequence). The CDR3 is made up of 16 amino acids.

This chain connects TRBV29-1 to TRBJ1-2, with 7 bases identical to TRBD1. In germline, CDR1 is SQVTM, CDR2 ANQGSEA. The CDR3 contains 12 residues. Trimming cost V 7 bases and J 10 bases; bases outside gene matches: 12. CDR3 DNA sequence: TGCAGCGCCGAAAGACAGGGATCCGACTACACCTTC. This gives the protein CSAERQGSDYTF.

The genes are TRBV19 and TRBJ2-1; D is unresolved. Trimming pared 1 base from V and 5 bases from J, leaving 6 bases between. Looked up from germline, CDR1 is LNHDA and CDR2 is SQIVND (reference sequence). The CDR3 has 13 residues. CDR3 sequence: CASSIAGDNEQFF. In DNA, the CDR3 is TGTGCCAGTAGTATAGCGGGTGACAATGAGCAGTTCTTC. Full variable domain (rest looked up from reference TRBV19 and TRBJ2-1): DGGITQSPKYLFRKEGQNVTLSCEQNLNHDAMYWYRQDPGQGLRLIYYSQIVNDFQKGDIAEGYSVSREKKESFPLTVTSAQKNPTAFYLCASSIAGDNEQFFGPGTRLTVL.

The table lists this clone with a few counts. The chain has TRBV5-6 and TRBJ1-6; D perhaps matches TRBD1 (5 bases). The CDR3 runs to 15 residues. Trimming left V 4 bases short and J 7 bases short, with 15 bases between. Germline lookup yields CDR1 SGHDT and CDR2 YYEEEE. As DNA, the CDR3 is TGTGCCAGCAGCCGGGGACCGGCGCAGAATTCACCCCTCCACTTT. Its translation: CASSRGPAQNSPLHF. The full variable domain, completed using reference TRBV5-6 and TRBJ1-6, is DAGVTQSPTHLIKTRGQQVTLRCSPKSGHDTVSWYQQALGQGPQFIFQYYEEEERQRGNFPDRFSGHQFPNYSSELNVNALLLGDSALYLCASSRGPAQNSPLHFGNGTRLTVT.

This clone was seen only once. The chain couples TRBV28 to TRBJ1-1; D perhaps matches TRBD1 (5 bases). The CDR3 covers 11 residues. The V gene lost 6 bases and the J gene lost 6 bases, with 8 bases spanning the gap. CDR1 is MDHEN, CDR2 SYDVKM, per germline. The CDR3 DNA reads TGTGCCAGCAGGGTGGGGGCTGAAGCTTTCTTT. This gives the protein CASRVGAEAFF.

This clone was seen a single time. CDR3 amino acids: CASSNNWGLTEAFF. Written as DNA, the CDR3 is TGCGCCAGCAGCAACAATTGGGGGTTGACTGAAGCTTTCTTT. V gene TRBV4-3 combines with J gene TRBJ1-1; a possible D gene is TRBD1 (5 bases). Trimming removed 5 bases from V and 5 bases from J, with 15 bases in between. The germline V gene encodes CDR1 LGHNA and CDR2 YSLEER. This CDR3 is 14 amino acids long.

The chain recombines TRBV18 with TRBJ1-1, with D unclear. Between the trimmed V and J ends, which lost 6 bases and 1 base, there was a span of 15 bases. The CDR3 runs 15 residues. Germline assignment: CDR1 KGHSH and CDR2 LQKENI. CDR3 DNA sequence: TGTGCCAGCTCTCGAGATGAAAGGGCGAACACTGAAGCTTTCTTT. Translation: CASSRDERANTEAFF.

The chain employs TRBV6-2 or TRBV6-3 and TRBJ1-1; D not certain. In germline, CDR1 is MNHEY, CDR2 SVGEGT. V dropped 2 bases and J dropped 1 base, with 5 bases sitting between them. CDR3 length equals 13 residues. CDR3 DNA: TGTGCCAGCAGTTACCCCCCGAACACTGAAGCTTTCTTT. Amino acid sequence: CASSYPPNTEAFF.

CDR3 sequence: CASRRLAARSYNEQFF. CDR3 DNA sequence: TGTGCCAGCAGACGACTAGCGGCCAGATCCTACAATGAGCAGTTCTTC. The chain joins TRBV11-2 to TRBJ2-1; 9 bases match TRBD2. The CDR3 is 16 residues long. The J segment lost 1 base and the V segment lost 6 bases, leaving 7 bases of the junction unmatched. CDR1 SGHAT and CDR2 FQNNGV come from the germline V gene.